These 10 T cell receptor beta chains share one sample of origin, sequenced in a study of Ad26.COV2.S vaccination and SARS-CoV-2 variants. Stated treatment: 19 received Ad26.COV2.S at low or high dose, single or two shots; a few received placebo; per-sample allocation not given. At day 63 after the first vaccine or placebo injection, samples were drawn. Clones were read by immunoSEQ multiplex PCR, and TCRdb kept only the in-frame ones, dropping some. The sample lists over 450,000 clones; roughly nine tenths were seen once. The starting material was peripheral blood, obtained in a trial of Ad26.COV2.S vaccine versus placebo. The origin of the receptors is a person between 18 and 60 years old who received the Ad26.COV2.S COVID-19 vaccine or a placebo.

The chain uses TRBV9 and TRBJ1-1; unclear D gene. The CDR3 has 17 residues. Trimming left V 0 bases short and J 1 base short, with 16 bases between. Germline loops: CDR1 SGDLS, CDR2 YYNGEE. CDR3 DNA: TGTGCCAGCAGCGTAGCTATCACCGATCAATGGAACACTGAAGCTTTCTTT. Encoded protein: CASSVAITDQWNTEAFF. The full variable domain, with the rest looked up from reference TRBV9 and TRBJ1-1, is DSGVTQTPKHLITATGQRVTLRCSPRSGDLSVYWYQQSLDQGLQFLIQYYNGEERAKGNILERFSAQQFPDLHSELNLSSLELGDSALYFCASSVAITDQWNTEAFFGQGTRLTVV.

The chain couples TRBV6-5 to TRBJ2-2, with D tentatively TRBD2 (5 bases). Trimming removed 2 bases from V and 1 base from J, with 11 bases in between. The germline V gene has CDR1 MNHEY and CDR2 SVGAGI. This CDR3 contains 16 residues. The CDR3 protein is CASSYDLEGNTGELFF. CDR3 bases: TGTGCCAGCAGTTACGATTTAGAGGGGAACACCGGGGAGCTGTTTTTT.

The chain uses TRBV30 and TRBJ1-2; possible D gene TRBD1, 5 bases. The V gene lost 3 bases and the J gene lost 2 bases, with 16 bases spanning the gap. This CDR3 has 15 residues. The germline V gene has CDR1 GTSNPN and CDR2 SVGIG (reference sequence). Here the CDR3 reads CAWSGGGSGNYGYTF. The CDR3 DNA reads TGTGCCTGGAGCGGGGGAGGCAGCGGAAACTATGGCTACACCTTC.

This clone was counted a few times. V is TRBV7-9 and J is TRBJ2-2; D gene unclear. CDR1 is SEHNR and CDR2 is FQNEAQ in the germline V gene (reference sequence). V was cut by 5 bases and J by 5 bases, with 18 bases left in between. The CDR3 runs 16 residues. The CDR3 sequence: CASSPGAALGTGELFF. The CDR3 region has the DNA TGTGCCAGCAGCCCAGGTGCGGCGCTAGGGACCGGGGAGCTGTTTTTT.

The V and J genes are TRBV24-1 and TRBJ1-5; possibly TRBD1 for D (5 bases). The CDR3 length is 16 residues. Trimming took off 5 bases at V and 3 bases at J, with 16 bases between the two ends. CDR1 and CDR2 from the germline V gene are KGHDR and SFDVKD. This CDR3 reads CATSVAGPGHNQPQHF. The CDR3 DNA reads as TGTGCCACCAGTGTAGCAGGGCCTGGCCACAATCAGCCCCAGCATTTT.

The J gene is TRBJ2-7, the V gene TRBV20-1; D gene ambiguous. CDR1 DFQATT and CDR2 SNEGSKA come from the germline V gene (reference sequence). Trimming took off 3 bases at V and 4 bases at J, with 16 bases between the two ends. CDR3 size: 14 residues. CDR3 sequence (DNA): TGCAGTGCTAGTAATTCAGCTTTGGGGTACGAGCAGTACTTC. Translation: CSASNSALGYEQYF.

The CDR3 DNA reads as TGTGCCAGCAGTCTAGTTGGACGCAGCTCCTACGAGCAGTACTTC. Translation gives CASSLVGRSSYEQYF. The rearrangement links TRBV6-5 to TRBJ2-7; D remains ambiguous. The CDR3 covers 15 residues. Germline loops: CDR1 MNHEY, CDR2 SVGAGI. V was shortened by 5 bases and J by 0 bases, with 14 bases between the two germline ends.

The chain has TRBV28 and TRBJ2-1, with TRBD2 as a possible D gene (5 bases). The CDR3 is 13 amino acids. V was pared by 6 bases and J by 7 bases, with 13 bases between. Germline CDR1 and CDR2: MDHEN and SYDVKM. CDR3 residues: CASRGGLWNEQFF. CDR3 DNA sequence: TGTGCCAGCAGGGGCGGGCTGTGGAATGAGCAGTTCTTC.

CDR3 loop: CASSLYSENTEAFF. The CDR3 DNA follows: TGTGCCAGCAGCCTTTATTCGGAGAACACTGAAGCTTTCTTT. The chain couples TRBV28 to TRBJ1-1; D gene ambiguous. Germline V lookup: CDR1 MDHEN, CDR2 SYDVKM. Deletions cut 6 bases from V and 1 base from J, with 12 bases between. This CDR3 contains 14 residues.

The V gene is TRBV11-2, the J gene TRBJ2-2; possible D gene TRBD2, 6 bases. Germline-derived CDR1 and CDR2 are SGHAT and FQNNGV. Trimming took 5 bases from V and 5 from J, leaving 21 bases between them. The CDR3 loop spans 17 amino acids. Written as DNA, the CDR3 is TGTGCCAGCAGCCCACAGCCCGGGGGATCGGGTACCGGGGAGCTGTTTTTT. Protein: CASSPQPGGSGTGELFF.